Following are 6 T cell receptor beta chains from one sample sequenced in a study of PD-L1 blockade in urothelial cancer. Sequencing used immunoSEQ multiplex PCR; TCRdb keeps in-frame clones, though not all of them. The sample lists tens of thousands of clones, 82% occurring once. Time point defined: peripheral blood 6 weeks after treatment start. The specimen was PBMCs, collected around atezolizumab (anti-PD-L1) treatment. These receptors all come from a man between 65 and 85 years old with urothelial cancer.

The gene calls are TRBV7-6 and TRBJ2-1; 13 bases align to TRBD2. The CDR3 spans 14 residues. Germline V CDR1 and CDR2: SGHVS, FNYEAQ. With 5 bases clipped from V and 10 bases from J, the junction kept 5 bases outside the gene matches. CDR3 loop: CASSPTSGRGEQFF. CDR3 DNA sequence: TGTGCCAGCAGCCCTACTAGCGGGAGGGGCGAGCAGTTCTTC.

This chain connects TRBV9 to TRBJ1-4, with a weak D call TRBD1 (5 bases). Trimming cost V 4 bases and J 8 bases, with 21 bases left between them. The CDR3 has 16 residues. Germline lookup yields CDR1 SGDLS and CDR2 YYNGEE. The CDR3 here is CASSSAEARGGEKLFF. The CDR3 bases are TGTGCCAGCAGCAGCGCGGAGGCTAGGGGAGGAGAAAAACTGTTTTTT.

The chain joins TRBV19 to TRBJ1-5; 11 bases align to TRBD1. There are 15 residues in the CDR3. Trimming removed 8 bases from V and 6 bases from J; junction bases left unmatched: 9. The germline V gene has CDR1 LNHDA and CDR2 SQIVND (reference sequence). This CDR3 is CASDTGTGGRQPQHF. CDR3 sequence (DNA): TGTGCCAGTGATACCGGGACAGGGGGACGTCAGCCCCAGCATTTT.

V usage is TRBV6-6 and J usage is TRBJ1-1, with D hard to call. The germline V gene encodes CDR1 MNHNY and CDR2 SVGAGI (reference sequence). CDR3 length equals 15 residues. V was trimmed by 10 bases and J by 2 bases, leaving 20 bases between them. In DNA, the CDR3 is TGTGCCACCGCCGGGCGGCTTGAGGGAAACACTGAAGCTTTCTTT. Its translation: CATAGRLEGNTEAFF.

A few counts support this clone. The rearrangement uses TRBV13 and TRBJ1-3, with TRBD1 matching over 11 bases. The germline gives CDR1 PRHDT, CDR2 FYEKMQ (reference sequence). The CDR3 is 18 amino acids. Germline trimming cut 4 bases from V and 2 bases from J; bases unmatched to any gene: 10. For the CDR3, the DNA is TGTGCCAGCAGCTCCCCCGGGACAGGGGGTCGAACTGGAAACACCATATATTTT. Translated, it gives CASSSPGTGGRTGNTIYF. Looking up the rest from reference TRBV13 and TRBJ1-3 gives the full variable domain: AAGVIQSPRHLIKEKRETATLKCYPIPRHDTVYWYQQGPGQDPQFLISFYEKMQSDKGSIPDRFSAQQFSDYHSELNMSSLELGDSALYFCASSSPGTGGRTGNTIYFGEGSWLTVV.

The CDR3 DNA reads as TGTGCCAGCAGCCAAGGGACTAGCTCCTACAATGAGCAGTTCTTC. This sequence encodes CASSQGTSSYNEQFF. V is TRBV4-2 and J is TRBJ2-1, with TRBD2 identical over 7 bases. The CDR3 contains 15 residues. J was trimmed by 0 bases and V by 1 base; bases with no gene match: 0. Per the germline V gene, CDR1 is LGHNA and CDR2 is YNFKEQ.